This entry is about one TCR beta chain. The specificity of this receptor is unknown. It has no much larger one-base neighbor in the sample; base qualities were not kept. This entry is derived from a study of molecular identifiers for immune sequencing clone quantification listed by TCRdb under 2018. Study-wide context: For a replicate experiment, the RNA from either around 20,000 or 99,000 naive CD8 T cells was divided into five aliquots, and four of those aliquots went on to sequencing. This methods study benchmarked molecular-identifier clustering-based TCR repertoire sequencing (MIDCIRS) and TCR RNA copy counting, using CD8 T cells to do so. The paper's findings and limits, for the study overall: Modeling indicated approximately 3 TCR RNA copies recovered per cell, compared with around 9.8 by digital PCR, which implies a capture efficiency of about 31%. The naive libraries included spiked-in Jurkat TCR RNA (10 copies' worth), and this RNA is not part of the donor repertoire. Spiked-in Jurkat TCR RNA equivalent to a single cell was reported to be detectable even among over 800,000 naive CD8 T cells. Highly expanded clone sizes could be underestimated if identical TCR molecules share a barcode. Clones above 20 RNA copies held over 99% of molecules in CMV-specific effector cells but under 1% in naive cells. When barcode sub-clustering was left out, chimeric consensus sequences inflated TCR diversity, with chimeras reaching as high as 47%.

Receptor libraries were prepared by PCR. Sequencing relied on a NextSeq 500. Bulk TCR libraries were prepared as previously described, using TCR primers listed in Table S5. The Qiagen AllPrep DNA/RNA kit was used to purify total RNA. Before analysis, reads from multiple sequencing runs of the same library were pooled. As for how the authors treated the data: Reads were retained only if an exact TCR constant sequence was present, and the retained reads were trimmed to 150 nt and grouped according to their 12-nt molecular barcodes. Reads inside each barcode group were sub-clustered using a 15% Levenshtein threshold, and a quality-weighted consensus sequence was constructed for each RNA molecule. Non-functional sequences were discarded, and so were lower-count sequences lying one edit away from another sequence. Based on a fit of two negative binomial distributions, barcode sub-clusters having less than 20% of the maximum read count were discarded. TCRdb passed the public sequencing reads through fastp at Q25 and MiXCR, retaining productive beta sequences. Identical CDR3 protein sequences are pooled into one entry, listed with their most common genes and DNA. TCRdb, not the original authors, processed these V and J calls. Across this sample there are about 630,000 distinct CDR3 sequences, with less than 30% seen only once. The top ten clonotypes cover about 0.84% of the sample.

From cysteine to phenylalanine, the CDR3 is 14 amino acids long. The only DNA kept is the CDR3, 42 bases in frame from the first base. Between the V and J ends, shortened by 5 bases and 4 bases respectively, the junction contains 15 bases. CDR1 and CDR2 are drawn from the germline V gene: KGHSY, FQNENV. Libraries of naive CD8 T cells were generated from about 21,000 to 970,000 sorted cells, with 10%, 30% or 50% of the purified RNA used. Naive CD8 T cells were FACS-sorted as CD8+CD4-CCR7+CD45RA+ on a BD FACSAria II into RLT Plus buffer. Ten to eleven TCR copies' worth of Jurkat RNA were spiked into roughly 17,000-1,100,000 naive CD8 T cell samples to test detection sensitivity. Enrichment of CD8 T cells was done with RosetteSep CD8+ T Cell Enrichment Cocktail plus Ficoll-Paque, and ACK red cell lysis came afterward.

The sequencing sample was made of naive CD8+ T cells from blood, with Jurkat cell RNA spiked in. The meaning of the sample's cell subset or site label: FACS-sorted CD8+CD4-CCR7+CD45RA+ naive T cells. The rearranged chain carries TRBV16 and TRBJ2-7; the D gene is tentatively TRBD1 or TRBD2, each matching 5 bases. This sequence was found in a human donor in good health. Some libraries in this study had Jurkat cell RNA spiked in. The DNA sequence is given as TGTGCCAGCAGCGAGGGGTGGCAAATGTACGAGCAGTACTTC. Translated, this gives CASSEGWQMYEQYF.